The source of this TCR beta chain is a study of blood T cells in healthy people across ages. The study, taken as a whole, reports: Per million T cells, TCR beta diversity dropped roughly linearly as age increased. No one knew whether donors had CMV, which possibly confounded expanded clonotype changes. When set beside aged donors, long-lived donors presented more naive CD4+ cells and higher diversity.

Combining a sample-barcoded 5' primer with a J-beta primer mix, a second PCR ran for roughly 6 to 12 cycles. Every molecule of cDNA carried a tag from a template-switch adaptor with 12 random nucleotides. TCRdb redid the calling of the 5' RACE reads with MiXCR, one entry per CDR3 protein. This table holds about 1.7 million distinct CDR3 sequences, 28% found once. This clonotype was found a few times. What it binds is not known. There are 14 residues in the CDR3. Trimming took 4 bases from V and 6 from J; bases not matched to a gene: 3. Germline V gives CDR1 SGHRS, CDR2 YFSETQ. This receptor was identified in a woman younger than 45 in good health. This sequence joins TRBV5-1 and TRBJ2-1; 11 positions match TRBD2. Sequencing was carried out using blood. DNA for the CDR3: TGCGCCAGCAGCGGTAGCGGGAGGGGCAATGAGCAGTTCTTC. Residues: CASSGSGRGNEQFF.